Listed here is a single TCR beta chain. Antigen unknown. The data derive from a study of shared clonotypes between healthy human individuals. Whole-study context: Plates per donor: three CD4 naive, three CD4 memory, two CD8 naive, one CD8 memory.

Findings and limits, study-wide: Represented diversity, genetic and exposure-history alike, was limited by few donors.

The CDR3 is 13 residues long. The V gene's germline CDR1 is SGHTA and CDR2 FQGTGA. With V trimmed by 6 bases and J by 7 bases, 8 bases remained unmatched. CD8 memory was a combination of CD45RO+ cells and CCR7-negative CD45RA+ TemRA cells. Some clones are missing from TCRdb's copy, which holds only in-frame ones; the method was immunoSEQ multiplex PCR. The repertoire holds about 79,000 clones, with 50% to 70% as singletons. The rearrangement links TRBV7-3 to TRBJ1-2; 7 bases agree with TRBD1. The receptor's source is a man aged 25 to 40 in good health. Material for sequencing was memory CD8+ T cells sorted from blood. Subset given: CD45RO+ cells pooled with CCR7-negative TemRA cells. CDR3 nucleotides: TGTGCCAGCAGTGAGACAGGGCGGAGTGGCTACACCTTC. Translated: CASSETGRSGYTF.